The source of this T cell receptor beta chain is a study of blood T cell repertoires in COVID-19. As for the study in general: The samples span acute and convalescent COVID-19 from the United States, Italy and Spain. Nucleic acid was either cDNA or gDNA, and it came from T cells, B-cell-depleted T cells, or PBMCs.

Per the original data handling: The authors estimated nucleated cell counts from reference gene primer amplification. Sequencing used immunoSEQ multiplex PCR; TCRdb keeps in-frame clones, though not all of them. The V and J calls and clone size are taken from that table; D and trimming were inferred from the DNA. The table lists 70,000 or so clones, roughly nine tenths of them singletons. The V gene's germline CDR1 is LGHNA and CDR2 YSLEER. The ends were cut back, 0 bases at V and 4 bases at J, with 13 bases in the middle. This CDR3 spans 16 amino acids. This TCR was sampled from a man between 65 and 79 years old with active COVID-19. The source material was peripheral blood. This chain joins TRBV4-3 and TRBJ2-1; D gene unclear. This CDR3 is CASSQDVLSLYNEQFF. The CDR3, as DNA: TGCGCCAGCAGCCAAGATGTCCTGTCACTTTACAATGAGCAGTTCTTC.